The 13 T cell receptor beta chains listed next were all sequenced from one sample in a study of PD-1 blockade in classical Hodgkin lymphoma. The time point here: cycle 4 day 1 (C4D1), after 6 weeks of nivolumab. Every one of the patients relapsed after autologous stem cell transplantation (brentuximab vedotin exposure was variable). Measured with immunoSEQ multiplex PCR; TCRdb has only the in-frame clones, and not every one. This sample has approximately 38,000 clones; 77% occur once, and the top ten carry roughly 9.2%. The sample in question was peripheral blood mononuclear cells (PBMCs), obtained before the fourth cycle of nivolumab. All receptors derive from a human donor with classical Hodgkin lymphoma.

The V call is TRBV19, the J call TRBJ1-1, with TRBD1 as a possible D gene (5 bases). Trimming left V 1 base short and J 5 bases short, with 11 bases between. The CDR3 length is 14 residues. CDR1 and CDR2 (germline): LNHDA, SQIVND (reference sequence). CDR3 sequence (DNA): TGTGCCAGTAGTATAGTGGGGACGGGGACTGAAGCTTTCTTT. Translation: CASSIVGTGTEAFF.

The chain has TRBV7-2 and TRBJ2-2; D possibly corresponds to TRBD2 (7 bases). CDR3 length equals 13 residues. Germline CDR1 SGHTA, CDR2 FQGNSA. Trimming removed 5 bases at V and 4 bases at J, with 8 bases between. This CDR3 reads CASSGGATGELFF. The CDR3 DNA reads TGTGCCAGCAGCGGGGGGGCCACCGGGGAGCTGTTTTTT.

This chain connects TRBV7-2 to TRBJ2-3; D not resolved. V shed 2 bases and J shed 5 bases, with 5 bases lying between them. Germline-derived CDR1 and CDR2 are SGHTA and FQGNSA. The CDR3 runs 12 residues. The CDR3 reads CASSLTVDTQYF. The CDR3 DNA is TGTGCCAGCAGCTTAACGGTAGATACGCAGTATTTT.

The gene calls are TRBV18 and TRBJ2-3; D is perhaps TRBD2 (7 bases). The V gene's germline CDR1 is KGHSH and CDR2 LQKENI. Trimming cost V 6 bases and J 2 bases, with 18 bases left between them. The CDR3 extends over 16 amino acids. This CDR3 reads CASSLLGRGLTDTQYF. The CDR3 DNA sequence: TGTGCCAGCTCCCTCTTGGGGCGGGGGCTCACAGATACGCAGTATTTT.

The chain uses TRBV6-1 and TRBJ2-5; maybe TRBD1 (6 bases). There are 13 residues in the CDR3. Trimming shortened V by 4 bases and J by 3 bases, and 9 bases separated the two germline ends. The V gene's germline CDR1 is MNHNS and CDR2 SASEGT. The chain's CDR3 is CASSGGLKETQYF. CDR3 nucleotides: TGTGCCAGCAGTGGGGGGCTTAAAGAGACCCAGTACTTC.

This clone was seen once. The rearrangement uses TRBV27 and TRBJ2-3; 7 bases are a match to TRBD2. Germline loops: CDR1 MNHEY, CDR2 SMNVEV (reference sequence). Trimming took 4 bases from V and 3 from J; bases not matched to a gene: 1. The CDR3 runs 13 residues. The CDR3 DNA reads TGTGCCAGCAGTTGGACTAGAACAGATACGCAGTATTTT. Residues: CASSWTRTDTQYF.

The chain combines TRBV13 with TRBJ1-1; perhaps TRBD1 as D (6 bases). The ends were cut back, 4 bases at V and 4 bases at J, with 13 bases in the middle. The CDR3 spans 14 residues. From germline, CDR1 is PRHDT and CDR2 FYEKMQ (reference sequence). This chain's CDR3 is CASSSGQSGTEAFF. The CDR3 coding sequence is TGTGCCAGCAGCTCAGGACAGAGCGGCACTGAAGCTTTCTTT. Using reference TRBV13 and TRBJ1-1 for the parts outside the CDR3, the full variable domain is AAGVIQSPRHLIKEKRETATLKCYPIPRHDTVYWYQQGPGQDPQFLISFYEKMQSDKGSIPDRFSAQQFSDYHSELNMSSLELGDSALYFCASSSGQSGTEAFFGQGTRLTVV.

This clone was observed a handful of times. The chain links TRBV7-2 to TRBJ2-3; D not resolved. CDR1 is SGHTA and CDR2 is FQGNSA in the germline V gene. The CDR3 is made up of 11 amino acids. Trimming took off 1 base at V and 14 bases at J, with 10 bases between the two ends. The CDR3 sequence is CASSLGQERYF. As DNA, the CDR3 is TGTGCCAGCAGCTTAGGGCAAGAGAGGTATTTT.

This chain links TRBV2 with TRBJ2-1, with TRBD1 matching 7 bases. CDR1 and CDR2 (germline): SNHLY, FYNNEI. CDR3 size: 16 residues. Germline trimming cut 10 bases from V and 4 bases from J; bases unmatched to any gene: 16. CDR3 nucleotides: TGTGCCACCACCTTATCCAAACAGGGGTGGTACAATGAGCAGTTCTTC. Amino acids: CATTLSKQGWYNEQFF.

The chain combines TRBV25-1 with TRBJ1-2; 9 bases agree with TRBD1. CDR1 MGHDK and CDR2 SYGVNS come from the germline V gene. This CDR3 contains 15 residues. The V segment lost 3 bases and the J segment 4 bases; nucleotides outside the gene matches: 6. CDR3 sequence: CASSEPGQGLYGYTF. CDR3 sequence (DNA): TGTGCCAGCAGTGAGCCGGGACAGGGTCTCTATGGCTACACCTTC.

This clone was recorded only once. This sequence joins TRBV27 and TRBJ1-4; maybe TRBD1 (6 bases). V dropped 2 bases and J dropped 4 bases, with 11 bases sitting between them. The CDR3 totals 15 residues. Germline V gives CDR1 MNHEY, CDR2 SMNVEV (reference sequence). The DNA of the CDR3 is TGTGCCAGCAGTTTACGGGGGCTAAGTAATGAAAAACTGTTTTTT. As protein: CASSLRGLSNEKLFF.

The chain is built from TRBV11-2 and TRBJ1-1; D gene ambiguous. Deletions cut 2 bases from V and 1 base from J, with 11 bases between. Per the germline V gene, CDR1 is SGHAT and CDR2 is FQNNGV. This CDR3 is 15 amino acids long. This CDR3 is CASSLRRRPNTEAFF. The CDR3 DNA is TGTGCCAGCAGCTTAAGGCGGAGGCCGAACACTGAAGCTTTCTTT.

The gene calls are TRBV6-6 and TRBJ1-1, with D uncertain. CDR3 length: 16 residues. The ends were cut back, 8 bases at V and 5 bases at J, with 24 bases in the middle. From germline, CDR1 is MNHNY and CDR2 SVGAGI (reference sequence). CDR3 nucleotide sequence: TGTGCCAGCCACACCACGGGAGGCATGCTGGGGACTGAAGCTTTCTTT. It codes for CASHTTGGMLGTEAFF.